A selection of T cell receptor beta chains follows, all from one sample in a study of PD-L1 blockade in urothelial cancer. This table comes from immunoSEQ multiplex PCR, and its TCRdb copy is limited to in-frame clones, with some not included. The sample lists 70,000 to 75,000 clones, about 85% seen once, with approximately 4.7% in the top ten. This material consisted of PBMCs, taken around atezolizumab (anti-PD-L1) treatment. The receptor source for this set is a man in his 70s with urothelial cancer. CDR3s include the opening cysteine and the closing phenylalanine or tryptophan. Each record gives: J gene, V gene, clone size, D gene, CDR3 DNA, CDR3 protein. The D gene is left open where the match is weak. A row's size may be missing; if present it is once, few, many or a size class.

J: TRBJ2-7; V: TRBV7-2; size: .; D: TRBD2; DNA: TGTGCCAGCAGCTTATCCCCGCGGGAGTATCCCCACGAGCAGTACTTC; CDR3: CASSLSPREYPHEQYF
J: TRBJ2-4; V: TRBV19; size: .; D: .; DNA: TGTGCCAGTAGTAGTTACGCTTCTGACAGCCGGCGAAACATTCAGTACTTC; CDR3: CASSSYASDSRRNIQYF
J: TRBJ2-2; V: TRBV9; size: .; D: .; DNA: TGTGCCAGCAGCGTAGACGGACAAACCGGGGAGCTGTTTTTT; CDR3: CASSVDGQTGELFF
J: TRBJ2-7; V: TRBV9; size: .; D: TRBD1; DNA: TGTGCCAGCAGCGTAGGACAGGGGGAAGGCGAGCAGTACTTC; CDR3: CASSVGQGEGEQYF
J: TRBJ1-1; V: TRBV18; size: .; D: .; DNA: TGTGCCAGCTCACCAACAGGATGGGAAGCTTTCTTT; CDR3: CASSPTGWEAFF
J: TRBJ2-6; V: TRBV5-1; size: once; D: .; DNA: TGCGCCAGCAGCTTGGGAGGGCCTGGGGCCAACGTCCTGACTTTC; CDR3: CASSLGGPGANVLTF
J: TRBJ2-7; V: TRBV19; size: once; D: TRBD1; DNA: TGTGCCAGTAGCAGCTCCGGGACAGGGGTATACGAGCAGTACTTC; CDR3: CASSSSGTGVYEQYF
J: TRBJ2-7; V: TRBV11-2; size: .; D: .; DNA: TGTGCCAGCAGCCAGGTTTTAGCCTACGAGCAGTACTTC; CDR3: CASSQVLAYEQYF
J: TRBJ1-1; V: TRBV6-5; size: few; D: .; DNA: TGTGCCAGCAGTTACTCCCTAAACACTGAAGCTTTCTTT; CDR3: CASSYSLNTEAFF
J: TRBJ1-2; V: TRBV10-1; size: .; D: .; DNA: TGCGCCAGCAGCCAAACGCACGGGTCTGGCTACACCTTC; CDR3: CASSQTHGSGYTF
J: TRBJ2-3; V: TRBV25-1; size: .; D: .; DNA: TGTGCCAGCAGTGGTTCTTGGAGGACGGTCAGCACAGATACGCAGTATTTT; CDR3: CASSGSWRTVSTDTQYF
J: TRBJ2-7; V: TRBV30; size: once; D: .; DNA: TGTGCCTGGAGTGTATCGTTAGGGGTTTCTTACGAGCAGTACTTC; CDR3: CAWSVSLGVSYEQYF
J: TRBJ1-1; V: TRBV7-9; size: .; D: .; DNA: TGTGCCAGTCAAGGGGACACTGAAGCTTTCTTT; CDR3: CASQGDTEAFF
J: TRBJ2-1; V: TRBV6-6; size: once; D: TRBD1; DNA: TGTGCCAGCAGCCCAGCCGGGACAGGGAAAAATGAGCAGTTCTTC; CDR3: CASSPAGTGKNEQFF
J: TRBJ2-3; V: TRBV29-1; size: once; D: TRBD1; DNA: TGCAGCGTTGCACAGGGGGCTGGAGATACGCAGTATTTT; CDR3: CSVAQGAGDTQYF
J: TRBJ2-1; V: TRBV29-1; size: .; D: TRBD2; DNA: TGCAGCGTTGCGCGGGAGCCCCTTAGGGATGAGCAGTTCTTC; CDR3: CSVAREPLRDEQFF
J: TRBJ2-7; V: TRBV29-1; size: few; D: .; DNA: TGCAGCGTTGAATTACCAGGGACCTACGAGCAGTACTTC; CDR3: CSVELPGTYEQYF
J: TRBJ2-7; V: TRBV29-1; size: .; D: .; DNA: TGCAGCGTTGAACTGTATCCCTACGAGCAGTACTTC; CDR3: CSVELYPYEQYF
J: TRBJ1-1; V: TRBV27; size: .; D: TRBD1; DNA: TGTGCCAGCAGTTTAAGGGTCTTTAGACAGGGGAAGGGTGAAGCTTTCTTT; CDR3: CASSLRVFRQGKGEAFF